This entry describes one TCR beta chain. Its antigen is unidentified. This sample stems from a study of T cell responses to AZD1222 COVID-19 vaccine. Study results and limitations: Spike-specific TCR breadth and depth went up after people got two AZD1222 doses. White British people made up most donors, females outnumbered males, and clonal diversity was possibly underestimated.

The protocol was immunoSEQ multiplex PCR, while the TCRdb copy is restricted to in-frame clones and leaves out a portion. Of around 140,000 clones listed, roughly 89% are singletons. The V and J ends lost 8 bases and 0 bases respectively, with 14 bases between them. This CDR3 has 15 amino acids. From germline, CDR1 is SNHLY and CDR2 FYNNEI. This TCR came from an adult in good health. Material: peripheral blood, obtained on day 0 of AZD1222 vaccination. This sequence joins TRBV2 and TRBJ1-5; D is possibly TRBD1 (5 bases). Here the CDR3 DNA reads TGTGCCAGCGCGAACAGGAAGGATAGCAATCAGCCCCAGCATTTT. Translated: CASANRKDSNQPQHF.